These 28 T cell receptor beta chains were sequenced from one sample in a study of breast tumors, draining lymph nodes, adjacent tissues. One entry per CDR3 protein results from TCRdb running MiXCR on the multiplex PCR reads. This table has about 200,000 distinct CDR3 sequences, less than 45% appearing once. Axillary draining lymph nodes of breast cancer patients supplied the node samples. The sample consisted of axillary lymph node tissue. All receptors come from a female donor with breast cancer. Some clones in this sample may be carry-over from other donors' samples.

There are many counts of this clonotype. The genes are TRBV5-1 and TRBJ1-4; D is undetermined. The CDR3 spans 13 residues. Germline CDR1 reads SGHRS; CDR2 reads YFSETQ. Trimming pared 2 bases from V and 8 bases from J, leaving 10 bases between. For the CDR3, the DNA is TGCGCCAGCAGCTTTCGGACCGACGAAAAACTGTTTTTT. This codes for CASSFRTDEKLFF.

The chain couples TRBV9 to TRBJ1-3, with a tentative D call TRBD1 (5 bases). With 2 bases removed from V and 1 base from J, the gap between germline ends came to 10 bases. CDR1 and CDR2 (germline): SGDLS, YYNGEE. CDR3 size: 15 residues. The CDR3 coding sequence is TGTGCCAGCAGCGTCCGGGAGGGGTCTGGAAACACCATATATTTT. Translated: CASSVREGSGNTIYF.

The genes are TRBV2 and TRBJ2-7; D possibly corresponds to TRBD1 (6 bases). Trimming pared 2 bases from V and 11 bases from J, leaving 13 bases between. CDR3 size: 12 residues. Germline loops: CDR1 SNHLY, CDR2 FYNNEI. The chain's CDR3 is CASSELRQAKYF. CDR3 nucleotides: TGTGCCAGCAGTGAACTCAGACAGGCCAAGTACTTC.

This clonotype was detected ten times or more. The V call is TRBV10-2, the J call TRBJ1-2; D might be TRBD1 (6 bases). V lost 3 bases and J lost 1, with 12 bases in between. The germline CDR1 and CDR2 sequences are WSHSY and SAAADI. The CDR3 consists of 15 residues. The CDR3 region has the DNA TGCGCCAGCAGTGACCGGGGGCGCGTTAACTATGGCTACACCTTC. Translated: CASSDRGRVNYGYTF.

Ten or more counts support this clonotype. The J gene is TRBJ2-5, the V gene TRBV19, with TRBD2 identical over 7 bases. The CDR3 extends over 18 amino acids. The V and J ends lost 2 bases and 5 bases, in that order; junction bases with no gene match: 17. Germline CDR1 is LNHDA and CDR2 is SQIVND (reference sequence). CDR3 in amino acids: CASSISSGNGGSRETQYF. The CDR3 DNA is TGTGCCAGTAGTATATCCAGCGGGAACGGGGGGTCCAGGGAGACCCAGTACTTC. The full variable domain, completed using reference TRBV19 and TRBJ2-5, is DGGITQSPKYLFRKEGQNVTLSCEQNLNHDAMYWYRQDPGQGLRLIYYSQIVNDFQKGDIAEGYSVSREKKESFPLTVTSAQKNPTAFYLCASSISSGNGGSRETQYFGPGTRLLVL.

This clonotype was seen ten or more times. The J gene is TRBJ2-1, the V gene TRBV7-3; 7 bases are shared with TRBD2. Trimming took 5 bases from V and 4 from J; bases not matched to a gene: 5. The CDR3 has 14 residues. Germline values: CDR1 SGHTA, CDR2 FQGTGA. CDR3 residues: CASSPGGIYNEQFF. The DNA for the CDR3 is TGTGCCAGCAGCCCCGGGGGGATTTACAATGAGCAGTTCTTC. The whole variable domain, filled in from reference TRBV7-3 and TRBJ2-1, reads GAGVSQTPSNKVTEKGKYVELRCDPISGHTALYWYRQSLGQGPEFLIYFQGTGAADDSGLPNDRFFAVRPEGSVSTLKIQRTERGDSAVYLCASSPGGIYNEQFFGPGTRLTVL.

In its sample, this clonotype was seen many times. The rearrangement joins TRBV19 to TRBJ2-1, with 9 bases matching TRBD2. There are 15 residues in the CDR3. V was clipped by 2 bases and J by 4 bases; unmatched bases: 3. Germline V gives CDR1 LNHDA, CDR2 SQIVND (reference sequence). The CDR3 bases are TGTGCCAGTAGTATATCCCTAGCGGGATACAATGAGCAGTTCTTC. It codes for CASSISLAGYNEQFF.

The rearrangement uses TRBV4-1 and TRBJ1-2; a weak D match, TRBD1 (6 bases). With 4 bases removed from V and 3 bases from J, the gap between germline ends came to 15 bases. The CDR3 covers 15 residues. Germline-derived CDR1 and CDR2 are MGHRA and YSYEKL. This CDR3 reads CASSPRKAGDYGYTF. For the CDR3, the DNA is TGCGCCAGCAGCCCCAGGAAGGCAGGGGACTATGGCTACACCTTC.

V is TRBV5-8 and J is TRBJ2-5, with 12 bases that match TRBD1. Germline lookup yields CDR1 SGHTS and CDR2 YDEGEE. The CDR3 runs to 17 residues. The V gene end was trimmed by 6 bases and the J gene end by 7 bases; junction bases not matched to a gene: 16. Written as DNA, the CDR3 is TGTGCCAGCAACGTCGGGACAGGGGGCCCCGCGATTGGGACCCAGTACTTC. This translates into CASNVGTGGPAIGTQYF. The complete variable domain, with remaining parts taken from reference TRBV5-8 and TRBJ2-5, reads EAGVTQSPTHLIKTRGQQATLRCSPISGHTSVYWYQQALGLGLQFLLWYDEGEERNRGNFPPRFSGRQFPNYSSELNVNALELEDSALYLCASNVGTGGPAIGTQYFGPGTRLLVL.

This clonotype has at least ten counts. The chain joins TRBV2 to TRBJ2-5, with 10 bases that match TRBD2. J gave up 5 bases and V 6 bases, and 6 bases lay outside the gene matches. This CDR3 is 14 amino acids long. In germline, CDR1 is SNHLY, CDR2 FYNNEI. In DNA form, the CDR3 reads TGTGCCAGCAGCGAGGGACTAGCGTTGGAGACCCAGTACTTC. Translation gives CASSEGLALETQYF. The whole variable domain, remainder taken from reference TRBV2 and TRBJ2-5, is EPEVTQTPSHQVTQMGQEVILRCVPISNHLYFYWYRQILGQKVEFLVSFYNNEISEKSEIFDDQFSVERPDGSNFTLKIRSTKLEDSAMYFCASSEGLALETQYFGPGTRLLVL.

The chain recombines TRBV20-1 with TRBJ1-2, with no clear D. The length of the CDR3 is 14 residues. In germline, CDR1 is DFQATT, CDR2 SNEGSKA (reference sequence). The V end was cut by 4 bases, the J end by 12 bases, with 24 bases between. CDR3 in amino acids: CSATPLQISSGNTF. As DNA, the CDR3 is TGCAGTGCTACACCCTTACAGATAAGCTCTGGAAACACCTTC.

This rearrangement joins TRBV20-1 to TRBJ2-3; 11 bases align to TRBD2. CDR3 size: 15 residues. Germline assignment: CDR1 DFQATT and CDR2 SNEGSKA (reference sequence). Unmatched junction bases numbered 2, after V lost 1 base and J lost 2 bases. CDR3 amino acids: CSARASGGFTDTQYF. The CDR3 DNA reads TGCAGTGCTAGAGCTAGCGGGGGGTTCACAGATACGCAGTATTTT.

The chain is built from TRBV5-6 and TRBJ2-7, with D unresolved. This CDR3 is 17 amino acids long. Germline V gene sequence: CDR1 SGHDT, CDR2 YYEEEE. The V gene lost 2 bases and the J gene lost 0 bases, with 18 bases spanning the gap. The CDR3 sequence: CASSFDRNQFSSYEQYF. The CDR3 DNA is TGTGCCAGCAGCTTTGATCGAAATCAGTTCAGCTCCTACGAGCAGTACTTC.

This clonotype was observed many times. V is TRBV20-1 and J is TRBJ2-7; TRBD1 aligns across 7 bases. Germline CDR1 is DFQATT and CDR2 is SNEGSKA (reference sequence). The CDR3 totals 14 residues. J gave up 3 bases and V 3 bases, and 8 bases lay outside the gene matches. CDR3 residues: CSASTPTGNYEQYF. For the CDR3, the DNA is TGCAGTGCTAGCACTCCGACAGGGAACTACGAGCAGTACTTC.

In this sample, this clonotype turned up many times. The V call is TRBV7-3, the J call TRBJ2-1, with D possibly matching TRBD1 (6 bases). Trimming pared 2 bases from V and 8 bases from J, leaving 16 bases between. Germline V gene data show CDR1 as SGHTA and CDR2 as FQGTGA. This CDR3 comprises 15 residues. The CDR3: CASSLFQGSGDEQFF. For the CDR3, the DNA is TGTGCCAGCAGCTTATTCCAGGGGAGTGGGGATGAGCAGTTCTTC. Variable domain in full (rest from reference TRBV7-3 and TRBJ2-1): GAGVSQTPSNKVTEKGKYVELRCDPISGHTALYWYRQSLGQGPEFLIYFQGTGAADDSGLPNDRFFAVRPEGSVSTLKIQRTERGDSAVYLCASSLFQGSGDEQFFGPGTRLTVL.

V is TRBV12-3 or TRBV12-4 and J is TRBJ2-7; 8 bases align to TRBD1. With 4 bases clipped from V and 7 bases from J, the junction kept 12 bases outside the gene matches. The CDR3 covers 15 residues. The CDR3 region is CASSSDWRTGLEQYF. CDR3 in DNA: TGTGCCAGCAGTTCAGACTGGAGGACAGGGTTGGAGCAGTACTTC.

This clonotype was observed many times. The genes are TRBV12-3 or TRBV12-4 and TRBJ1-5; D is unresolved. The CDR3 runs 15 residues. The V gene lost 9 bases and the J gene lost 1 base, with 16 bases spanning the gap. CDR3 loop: CASGSGLRSNQPQHF. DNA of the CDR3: TGTGCCAGTGGTTCTGGCCTACGGAGCAATCAGCCCCAGCATTTT.

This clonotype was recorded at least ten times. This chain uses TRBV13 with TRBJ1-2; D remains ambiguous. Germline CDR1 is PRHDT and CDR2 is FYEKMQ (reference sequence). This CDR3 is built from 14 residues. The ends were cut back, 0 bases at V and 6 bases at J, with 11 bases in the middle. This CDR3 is CASSLGGPFHGYTF. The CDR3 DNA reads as TGTGCCAGCAGCTTAGGCGGTCCCTTCCATGGCTACACCTTC. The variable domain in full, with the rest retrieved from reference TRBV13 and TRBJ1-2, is AAGVIQSPRHLIKEKRETATLKCYPIPRHDTVYWYQQGPGQDPQFLISFYEKMQSDKGSIPDRFSAQQFSDYHSELNMSSLELGDSALYFCASSLGGPFHGYTFGSGTRLTVV.

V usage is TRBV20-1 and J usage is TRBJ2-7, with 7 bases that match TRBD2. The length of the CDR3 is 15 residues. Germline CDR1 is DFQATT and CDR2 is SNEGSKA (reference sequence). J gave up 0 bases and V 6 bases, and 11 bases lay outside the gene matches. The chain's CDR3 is CSATLDSGASYEQYF. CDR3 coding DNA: TGCAGTGCAACGTTAGACAGCGGGGCCTCCTACGAGCAGTACTTC.

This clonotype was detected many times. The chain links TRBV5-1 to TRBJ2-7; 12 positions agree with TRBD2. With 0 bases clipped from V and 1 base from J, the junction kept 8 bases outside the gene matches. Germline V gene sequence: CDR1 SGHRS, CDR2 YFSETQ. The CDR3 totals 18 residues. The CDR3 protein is CASSLALETSGSSYEQYF. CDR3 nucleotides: TGCGCCAGCAGCTTGGCCCTAGAGACTAGCGGGAGTTCCTACGAGCAGTACTTC.

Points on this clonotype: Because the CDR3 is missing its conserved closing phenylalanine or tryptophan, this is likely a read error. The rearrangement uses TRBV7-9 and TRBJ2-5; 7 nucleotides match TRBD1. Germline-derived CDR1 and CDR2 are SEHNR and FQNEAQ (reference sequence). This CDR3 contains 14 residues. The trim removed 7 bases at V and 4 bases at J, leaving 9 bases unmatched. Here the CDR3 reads CASTPGQSAETQYL. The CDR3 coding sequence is TGTGCCAGCACCCCGGGACAGTCGGCAGAGACCCAGTACCTC.

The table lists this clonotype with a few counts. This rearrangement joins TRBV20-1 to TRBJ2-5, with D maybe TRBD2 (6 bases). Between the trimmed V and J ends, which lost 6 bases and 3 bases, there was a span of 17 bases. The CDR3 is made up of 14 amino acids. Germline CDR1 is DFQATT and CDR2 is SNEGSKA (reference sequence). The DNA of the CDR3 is TGCAGTGCCCCCCACCGGGGCGGGAAAGAGACCCAGTACTTC. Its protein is CSAPHRGGKETQYF.

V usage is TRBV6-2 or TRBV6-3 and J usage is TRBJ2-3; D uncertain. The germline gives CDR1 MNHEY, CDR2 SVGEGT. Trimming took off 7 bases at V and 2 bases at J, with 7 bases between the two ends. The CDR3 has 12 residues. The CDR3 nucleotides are TGTGCCAGCAACGGAAACACAGATACGCAGTATTTT. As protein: CASNGNTDTQYF.

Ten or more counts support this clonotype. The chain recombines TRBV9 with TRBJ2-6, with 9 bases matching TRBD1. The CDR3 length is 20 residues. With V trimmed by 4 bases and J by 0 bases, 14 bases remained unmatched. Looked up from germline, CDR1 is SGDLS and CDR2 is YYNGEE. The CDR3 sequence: CASSILRDRAQGSGANVLTF. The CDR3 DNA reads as TGTGCCAGCAGCATCCTCCGGGACAGGGCCCAGGGCTCTGGGGCCAACGTCCTGACTTTC.

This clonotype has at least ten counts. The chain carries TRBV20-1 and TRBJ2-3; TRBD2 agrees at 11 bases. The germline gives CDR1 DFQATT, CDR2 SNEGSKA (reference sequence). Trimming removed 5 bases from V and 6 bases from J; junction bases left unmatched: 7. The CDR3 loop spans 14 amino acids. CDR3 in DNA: TGCAGTGCTCTAACTAGCGGGAGACGGGATACGCAGTATTTT. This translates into CSALTSGRRDTQYF.

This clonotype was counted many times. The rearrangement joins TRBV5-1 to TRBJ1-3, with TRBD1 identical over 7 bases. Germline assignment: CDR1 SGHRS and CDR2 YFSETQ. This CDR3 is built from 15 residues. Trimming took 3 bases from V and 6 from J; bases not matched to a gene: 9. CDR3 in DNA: TGCGCCAGCAGCTCCATTGGACAGGAACCAAACACCATATATTTT. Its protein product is CASSSIGQEPNTIYF.

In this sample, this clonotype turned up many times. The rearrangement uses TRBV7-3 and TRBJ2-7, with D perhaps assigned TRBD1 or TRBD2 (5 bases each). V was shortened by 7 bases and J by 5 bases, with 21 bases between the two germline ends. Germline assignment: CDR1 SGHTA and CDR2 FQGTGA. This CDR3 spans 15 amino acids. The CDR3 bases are TGTGCCAGCAACATCCGGGACCAAAAAAGTGACGAGCAGTACTTC. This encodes CASNIRDQKSDEQYF.

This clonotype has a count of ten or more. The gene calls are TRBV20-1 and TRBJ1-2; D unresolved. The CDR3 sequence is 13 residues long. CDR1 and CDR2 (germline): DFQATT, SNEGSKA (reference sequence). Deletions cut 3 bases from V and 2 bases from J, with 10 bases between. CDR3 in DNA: TGCAGTGCTAGGCATCCGACGAACTATGGCTACACCTTC. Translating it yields CSARHPTNYGYTF.